This passage covers 26 T cell receptor beta chains from one sample sequenced in a study of T cells after yellow fever vaccination. One entry per CDR3 protein results from TCRdb running MiXCR on the 5' RACE reads. In the table there are about 69,000 distinct CDR3 sequences, 5.9% of which are singletons. The sample consisted of CD4+ T cells sorted from PBMCs, taken more than 13 days after the first yellow fever vaccination. The receptors here all came from a man in his late teens or twenties who received the YFV17D yellow fever vaccine.

This clonotype was detected ten times or more. This chain uses TRBV20-1 with TRBJ1-5, with unresolved D. This CDR3 has 14 amino acids. Per germline, CDR1 DFQATT and CDR2 SNEGSKA (reference sequence). The germline V and J ends were trimmed by 4 bases and 4 bases, with 14 bases remaining between them. CDR3 DNA sequence: TGCAGTGCTAACCCGGGCCACCCAAATCAGCCCCAGCATTTT. Translating gives CSANPGHPNQPQHF.

This clonotype was picked up many times. The chain combines TRBV5-8 with TRBJ2-4, with 16 bases aligning to TRBD2. Unmatched junction bases numbered 9, after V lost 2 bases and J lost 7 bases. Germline CDR1 and CDR2: SGHTS and YDEGEE. This CDR3 comprises 18 residues. For the CDR3, the DNA is TGTGCCAGCAGCTTCTTGGGACTAGCGGGGGGGCCGAGCAACATTCAGTACTTC. Translated: CASSFLGLAGGPSNIQYF.

This clonotype was recorded at least ten times. The rearrangement links TRBV12-3 or TRBV12-4 to TRBJ2-5, with 8 bases matching TRBD1. This CDR3 region has 15 residues. The trim removed 1 base at V and 2 bases at J, leaving 3 bases unmatched. The CDR3 bases are TGTGCCAGCAGTTTAGGGACAGGGAAACAAGAGACCCAGTACTTC. Translated: CASSLGTGKQETQYF.

This clonotype showed up many times. V is TRBV25-1 and J is TRBJ1-5, with D perhaps TRBD1 (5 bases). V dropped 2 bases and J dropped 2 bases, with 13 bases sitting between them. The CDR3 covers 16 residues. CDR1 is MGHDK, CDR2 SYGVNS, per germline. The CDR3 coding sequence is TGTGCCAGCAGTGAAGGGGCGGGGCTCGGCAATCAGCCCCAGCATTTT. This translates into CASSEGAGLGNQPQHF.

This clonotype was detected ten times or more. V gene TRBV18 combines with J gene TRBJ2-7; either TRBD1 or TRBD2 may supply D (5 bases each). The CDR3 runs 14 residues. Germline V gene lookup returns CDR1 KGHSH and CDR2 LQKENI. Trimming stripped 2 bases from V and 0 bases from J, with 8 bases between. CDR3 nucleotide sequence: TGTGCCAGCTCACCAGTAGGGACCTCCTACGAGCAGTACGTC. It translates to CASSPVGTSYEQYV.

This clonotype was picked up many times. J is TRBJ2-2 and V is TRBV4-3; D remains ambiguous. The germline V gene has CDR1 LGHNA and CDR2 YSLEER. The V end lost 0 bases, the J end lost 3 bases, and 11 bases lay between the germline ends. This CDR3 has 16 amino acids. The CDR3 bases are TGCGCCAGCAGCCAAGACTGGCAGCCATACACCGGGGAGCTGTTTTTT. This codes for CASSQDWQPYTGELFF.

CDR3 region: CSARGSQGYTEAFF. The DNA for the CDR3 is TGCAGTGCTAGAGGGTCGCAGGGTTACACTGAAGCTTTCTTT. V is TRBV20-1 and J is TRBJ1-1, with D possibly matching TRBD1 (5 bases). In germline, CDR1 is DFQATT, CDR2 SNEGSKA (reference sequence). This CDR3 region has 14 residues. The V end was cut by 1 base, the J end by 3 bases, with 12 bases between.

The sample holds many counts of this clonotype. The chain is built from TRBV4-1 and TRBJ1-2; possibly TRBD1 for D (6 bases). Trimming cost V 0 bases and J 4 bases, with 12 bases left between them. This CDR3 has 15 amino acids. Germline CDR1 MGHRA, CDR2 YSYEKL. Here the CDR3 DNA reads TGCGCCAGCAGCCAAGAAAGGGGGGGGTCCTATGGCTACACCTTC. It translates to CASSQERGGSYGYTF.

This clonotype was counted ten times or more. The chain couples TRBV18 to TRBJ1-1; tentative D call: TRBD1 (5 bases). Trimming shortened V by 3 bases and J by 7 bases, and 12 bases separated the two germline ends. CDR1 is KGHSH and CDR2 is LQKENI in the germline V gene. This CDR3 has 13 residues. The CDR3 DNA reads as TGTGCCAGCTCACCGGGGGAAAAAGGTGAAGCTTTCTTT. Its protein is CASSPGEKGEAFF.

In this sample, this clonotype turned up many times. The V and J genes are TRBV10-3 and TRBJ1-2, with TRBD1 identical over 10 bases. This CDR3 has 14 amino acids. Germline V gene sequence: CDR1 ENHRY, CDR2 SYGVKD. J gave up 7 bases and V 7 bases, and 9 bases lay outside the gene matches. CDR3 DNA: TGTGCCATCACCTCCGGGACAGGGGAATTTGGCTACACCTTC. Protein product: CAITSGTGEFGYTF.

This clonotype was seen repeatedly, ten times or more. The chain joins TRBV11-2 to TRBJ1-2; a weak D match, TRBD1 (6 bases). V was pared by 3 bases and J by 4 bases, with 15 bases between. Germline-derived CDR1 and CDR2 are SGHAT and FQNNGV. This CDR3 is 15 amino acids long. The CDR3 here is CASSLLRGQGYGYTF. The DNA for the CDR3 is TGTGCCAGCAGCTTGCTCAGGGGCCAGGGCTATGGCTACACCTTC.

This clonotype was observed at least ten times. The chain couples TRBV2 to TRBJ1-2; no reliable D call. The CDR3 consists of 14 residues. From germline, CDR1 is SNHLY and CDR2 FYNNEI. Trimming left V 5 bases short and J 0 bases short, with 10 bases between. The CDR3 region is CASSRTLTNYGYTF. The CDR3 nucleotides read TGTGCCAGCAGTCGGACGTTGACTAACTATGGCTACACCTTC.

This clonotype has at least ten counts. The V call is TRBV7-2, the J call TRBJ2-2; TRBD1 might be the D (6 bases). This CDR3 comprises 14 residues. Trimming cost V 5 bases and J 6 bases, with 13 bases left between them. Germline values: CDR1 SGHTA, CDR2 FQGNSA. CDR3 loop: CASSPDSRAGELFF. DNA of the CDR3: TGTGCCAGCAGCCCGGACAGTAGGGCCGGGGAGCTGTTTTTT.

The gene calls are TRBV29-1 and TRBJ1-1, with D uncertain. V was clipped by 4 bases and J by 1 base, with 13 bases between them. Germline V gene data show CDR1 as SQVTM and CDR2 as ANQGSEA. The CDR3 has 14 amino acids. The CDR3 sequence is CSVVDSGANTEAFF. Written as DNA, the CDR3 is TGCAGCGTTGTCGATTCAGGCGCGAACACTGAAGCTTTCTTT.

This clonotype was detected ten times or more. The junction shows a germline mismatch at one end, possibly a read error. This chain connects TRBV7-2 to TRBJ2-5, with 7 bases fitting TRBD1. Germline CDR1 and CDR2: SGHTA and FQGNSA. The length of the CDR3 is 13 residues. The CDR3 loop is CASSLRFEQGPVF. Here the CDR3 DNA reads TGTGCCAGCAGCCTCCGATTCGAACAGGGGCCGGTCTTC.

V gene TRBV10-3 combines with J gene TRBJ2-7; TRBD2 might be the D (5 bases). The CDR3 covers 14 residues. V dropped 6 bases and J dropped 0 bases, with 12 bases sitting between them. Germline values: CDR1 ENHRY, CDR2 SYGVKD. CDR3 in DNA: TGTGCCATCAGCCCGGGATTAAGCTCCTACGAGCAGTACTTC. This gives the protein CAISPGLSSYEQYF.

About this clonotype itself: Since a much larger clone is just one base distant, this may be a read error. V is TRBV20-1 and J is TRBJ2-3, with D hard to call. This CDR3 spans 12 amino acids. CDR1 is DFQATT, CDR2 SNEGSKA, per germline (reference sequence). The CDR3 bases are TGCATCGGCTTACGGGGCACAGATACGCAGTATTTT. Translation: CIGLRGTDTQYF.

This clonotype was picked up a small number of times. V gene TRBV20-1 combines with J gene TRBJ1-1; maybe TRBD1 (6 bases). Trimming stripped 7 bases from V and 5 bases from J, with 14 bases between. Germline V CDR1 and CDR2: DFQATT, SNEGSKA (reference sequence). This CDR3 comprises 12 residues. Written as DNA, the CDR3 is TGCAGTGGCATACAGGGTATGACTGAAGCTTTCTTT. It yields the protein CSGIQGMTEAFF.

This clonotype was picked up many times. This chain joins TRBV5-6 and TRBJ2-4, with D possibly matching TRBD1 (6 bases). Trimming stripped 3 bases from V and 8 bases from J, with 12 bases between. The CDR3 sequence is 13 residues long. CDR1 is SGHDT and CDR2 is YYEEEE in the germline V gene. The CDR3 bases are TGTGCCAGCAGCTCCAGGGGCAGAGACATTCAGTACTTC. Protein sequence: CASSSRGRDIQYF.

This clonotype was observed many times. The chain recombines TRBV11-2 with TRBJ2-7, with D possibly being TRBD1 (7 bases). The V gene's germline CDR1 is SGHAT and CDR2 FQNNGV. This CDR3 has 14 residues. V was cut by 5 bases and J by 4 bases, with 15 bases left in between. CDR3 DNA: TGTGCCAGCAGCCCCCGGAGGGGGCCATACGAGCAGTACGTC. Protein sequence: CASSPRRGPYEQYV.

This clonotype was counted many times. The CDR3 bases are TGTGCCAGCAGCCAATTGCCACCCCGGGTGACCCAGTACTTC. Amino acids: CASSQLPPRVTQYF. The chain recombines TRBV11-1 with TRBJ2-5, with D uncertain. Germline lookup yields CDR1 SGHAT and CDR2 FQDESV (reference sequence). V was trimmed by 5 bases and J by 7 bases, leaving 17 bases between them. The CDR3 sequence is 14 residues long. Drawing the rest from reference TRBV11-1 and TRBJ2-5, the complete variable domain is EAEVAQSPRYKITEKSQAVAFWCDPISGHATLYWYRQILGQGPELLVQFQDESVVDDSQLPKDRFSAERLKGVDSTLKIQPAELGDSAMYLCASSQLPPRVTQYFGPGTRLLVL.

This clonotype was seen at least ten times. The chain links TRBV9 to TRBJ1-2; no clear D gene. V was trimmed by 4 bases and J by 2 bases, leaving 3 bases between them. CDR1 is SGDLS and CDR2 is YYNGEE in the germline V gene. The length of the CDR3 is 11 residues. For the CDR3, the DNA is TGTGCCAGCAGCTCGAACTATGGCTACACCTTC. This gives the protein CASSSNYGYTF.

This clonotype has at least ten counts. V gene TRBV20-1 combines with J gene TRBJ2-5; TRBD1 aligns across 7 bases. This CDR3 comprises 14 residues. Germline V CDR1 and CDR2: DFQATT, SNEGSKA (reference sequence). Trimming took 0 bases from V and 2 from J; bases not matched to a gene: 3. The CDR3 is CSAREPTGQETQYF. CDR3 in DNA: TGCAGTGCTAGAGAACCGACAGGGCAAGAGACCCAGTACTTC.

The table lists this clonotype with many counts. The V and J genes are TRBV2 and TRBJ2-1, with 12 nucleotides matching TRBD2. Losses at the gene ends were 5 bases for V and 4 bases for J; bases not matched to a gene: 6. The CDR3 extends over 16 amino acids. Germline CDR1 is SNHLY and CDR2 is FYNNEI. Here the CDR3 reads CASSRRLAGAYNEQFF. CDR3 nucleotides: TGTGCCAGCAGTCGAAGACTAGCGGGGGCTTACAATGAGCAGTTCTTC.

V and J are TRBV12-3 or TRBV12-4 and TRBJ2-6, with D possibly called TRBD1 or TRBD2 (5 bases each). The V end was cut by 3 bases, the J end by 6 bases, with 12 bases between. The CDR3 contains 15 residues. The CDR3 here is CASSLRGRAANVLTF. CDR3 nucleotide sequence: TGTGCCAGCAGTTTGAGGGGCCGGGCGGCCAACGTCCTGACTTTC.

This clonotype was observed many times. The V and J genes are TRBV21-1 and TRBJ1-6; the table assigns TRBD1, which was not confirmed against the DNA. TRBV21-1 is listed as a pseudogene. The CDR3 consists of 15 residues. CDR3 sequence: CASSKVSQGRTPLHF. The CDR3 DNA follows: TGTGCCAGCAGCAAAGTCTCACAGGGAAGAACACCCCTCCACTTT.